The 23 T cell receptor beta chains below were found in one sample sequenced in a study of OX40 agonist ivuxolimab in advanced cancers. The assay was immunoSEQ multiplex PCR, and TCRdb's table has in-frame clones only and misses some. This table holds more than 20,000 clones, over 80% found once. Material: CD4+ or CD8+ T cells sorted from blood, obtained in a trial of the OX40 agonist ivuxolimab. These receptors were taken from an adult with an advanced solid tumor such as melanoma, head and neck, liver or kidney cancer.

This chain joins TRBV27 and TRBJ2-2; 7 bases are shared with TRBD1. CDR3 length equals 12 residues. The germline gives CDR1 MNHEY, CDR2 SMNVEV (reference sequence). Unmatched junction bases numbered 2, after V lost 7 bases and J lost 6 bases. The CDR3 region is CASTQGAGELFF. CDR3 bases: TGTGCCAGCACCCAGGGGGCCGGGGAGCTGTTTTTT.

The chain joins TRBV29-1 to TRBJ2-7; 9 nucleotides line up with TRBD1. V was pared by 5 bases and J by 1 base, with 6 bases of the junction left unmatched. Germline loops: CDR1 SQVTM, CDR2 ANQGSEA. The CDR3 has 14 residues. The CDR3 reads CSVRDRDSSYEQYF. CDR3 sequence (DNA): TGCAGCGTTCGGGACAGGGATTCGTCCTACGAGCAGTACTTC.

The gene calls are TRBV4-3 and TRBJ1-1, with D tentatively TRBD1 (5 bases). Germline values: CDR1 LGHNA, CDR2 YSLEER. The CDR3 runs to 16 residues. The V and J ends lost 0 bases and 6 bases respectively, with 17 bases between them. The CDR3 DNA sequence: TGCGCCAGCAGCCAAGAAAAAATTTCGGGGGTGCCTGAAGCTTTCTTT. This encodes CASSQEKISGVPEAFF.

The rearrangement uses TRBV5-4 and TRBJ2-6, with 8 bases aligning to TRBD1. Germline V lookup: CDR1 SGHNT, CDR2 YYREEE (reference sequence). The CDR3 has 15 residues. V lost 2 bases, J lost 2 bases, and 0 bases stayed unmatched. The CDR3 DNA follows: TGTGCCAGCAGCTTACAGGGGGCTGGGGCCAACGTCCTGACTTTC. This codes for CASSLQGAGANVLTF.

This clone was seen at least ten times. The chain combines TRBV11-3 with TRBJ1-1; D unclear. CDR3 length equals 12 residues. Trimming left V 1 base short and J 8 bases short, with 8 bases between. Germline CDR1 is SGHNT and CDR2 is YENEEA. CDR3 region: CASSLGSGEAFF. The CDR3 bases are TGTGCCAGCAGCTTAGGTTCGGGGGAAGCTTTCTTT.

This clone is termed medium-sized. The rearrangement uses TRBV28 and TRBJ1-5; TRBD1 aligns across 7 bases. V gave up 6 bases and J gave up 14 bases; unmatched junction bases: 10. CDR1 is MDHEN and CDR2 is SYDVKM in the germline V gene. CDR3 length: 12 residues. For the CDR3, the DNA is TGTGCCAGCAGCTTGGGGACAGCTCTCGAGCATTTT. This gives the protein CASSLGTALEHF.

The rearrangement links TRBV13 to TRBJ2-1; 7 bases fit TRBD1. The CDR3 sequence is 14 residues long. CDR1 PRHDT and CDR2 FYEKMQ come from the germline V gene (reference sequence). V was clipped by 1 base and J by 12 bases; unmatched bases: 9. CDR3 sequence reads: CASSLDEQGYRQFF. CDR3 in DNA: TGTGCCAGCAGCTTAGACGAACAGGGGTATCGGCAGTTCTTC.

The rearrangement links TRBV4-3 to TRBJ2-1, with D unresolved. The CDR3 runs 13 residues. Trimming stripped 0 bases from V and 4 bases from J, with 4 bases between. The germline CDR1 and CDR2 sequences are LGHNA and YSLEER. Here the CDR3 reads CASSQEGYNEQFF. CDR3 sequence (DNA): TGCGCCAGCAGCCAAGAAGGGTACAATGAGCAGTTCTTC.

The CDR3 region has the DNA TGCAGCACCGGGGGGGGACACCTGGGACTAGCGGTAGATACGCAGTATTTT. Its protein is CSTGGGHLGLAVDTQYF. The chain employs TRBV29-1 and TRBJ2-3; 11 bases are a match to TRBD2. CDR3 length: 17 residues. The ends lost 8 bases at V and 5 bases at J; junction bases unmatched: 18. Germline V CDR1 and CDR2: SQVTM, ANQGSEA.

The genes are TRBV5-6 and TRBJ2-2; TRBD2 aligns across 14 bases. The CDR3 extends over 18 amino acids. V lost 5 bases, J lost 6 bases, and 12 bases stayed unmatched. CDR1 and CDR2 (germline): SGHDT, YYEEEE. The CDR3 DNA reads TGTGCCAGCAGACAATTGGGACTAGCGGGAGAGAGAGCCGGGGAGCTGTTTTTT. Encoded protein: CASRQLGLAGERAGELFF.

Turning to this clone: It is likely a read error, because the conserved phenylalanine at the end of the CDR3 is missing. The DNA is left out, because the CDR3 cannot be placed on it with certainty; the CDR3 is given as TCRdb lists it. The CDR3 sequence is CASSLRDNE. The chain carries TRBV3-2 and TRBJ1-1; the tabulated D call, TRBD1, remains unverified against the DNA. TRBV3-2 is classified as a pseudogene. The CDR3 has 9 amino acids, counting both end residues.

This chain joins TRBV4-1 and TRBJ2-5, with a tentative D call TRBD1 (5 bases). The DNA end favors TRBJ2-7, so the J call may be wrong. The CDR3 contains 15 residues. Germline-derived CDR1 and CDR2 are MGHRA and YSYEKL. The CDR3 DNA reads as TGCGCCAGCAGCCAACATAGTAGGGGTTCCTACGAGCAGTACTTC. This gives the protein CASSQHSRGSYEQYF.

The chain employs TRBV21-1 and TRBJ2-7; the DNA was not compared with TRBD1, the D call given in the table. TRBV21-1 corresponds to a pseudogene. The CDR3 consists of 12 residues. The CDR3 reads CASGTGSYEQYF. Here the CDR3 DNA reads TGTGCCAGCGGGACAGGTTCCTACGAGCAGTACTTC.

The rearrangement links TRBV28 to TRBJ2-1; D unresolved. V was clipped by 3 bases and J by 2 bases, with 2 bases between them. Looked up from germline, CDR1 is MDHEN and CDR2 is SYDVKM. The CDR3 has 12 amino acids. This chain's CDR3 is CASSFPYNEQFF. CDR3 nucleotide sequence: TGTGCCAGCAGTTTCCCCTACAATGAGCAGTTCTTC.

The rearrangement uses TRBV7-2 and TRBJ2-7, with D uncertain. Germline loops: CDR1 SGHTA, CDR2 FQGNSA. This CDR3 has 11 residues. V lost 3 bases and J lost 3, with 3 bases in between. CDR3 bases: TGTGCCAGCAGCTTGTACTACGAGCAGTACTTC. Its translation is CASSLYYEQYF.

The chain has TRBV28 and TRBJ2-5; perhaps TRBD2 as D (6 bases). The CDR3 totals 13 residues. CDR1 is MDHEN, CDR2 SYDVKM, per germline. The germline V and J ends were trimmed by 5 bases and 9 bases, with 16 bases remaining between them. CDR3 residues: CASSTGTQRPQYF. The DNA for the CDR3 is TGTGCCAGCAGTACCGGGACTCAAAGGCCCCAGTACTTC.

The chain links TRBV5-1 to TRBJ2-7, with TRBD1 matching 7 bases. The germline V gene has CDR1 SGHRS and CDR2 YFSETQ. The CDR3 loop spans 14 amino acids. The V gene end was trimmed by 4 bases and the J gene end by 2 bases; junction bases not matched to a gene: 6. The DNA of the CDR3 is TGCGCCAGCAGCCCGACAGGGAACCCCTACGAGCAGTACTTC. Its translation is CASSPTGNPYEQYF. Full variable domain (outside the CDR3, taken from reference TRBV5-1 and TRBJ2-7): KAGVTQTPRYLIKTRGQQVTLSCSPISGHRSVSWYQQTPGQGLQFLFEYFSETQRNKGNFPGRFSGRQFSNSRSEMNVSTLELGDSALYLCASSPTGNPYEQYFGPGTRLTVT.

This clone was seen once. This chain connects TRBV6-5 to TRBJ2-7, with D perhaps TRBD1 (6 bases). Trimming removed 5 bases at V and 3 bases at J, with 14 bases between. CDR1 and CDR2 (germline): MNHEY, SVGAGI. This CDR3 has 14 residues. Here the CDR3 reads CASSGGTRFYEQYF. CDR3 bases: TGTGCCAGCAGTGGGGGCACCCGCTTCTACGAGCAGTACTTC.

Only one count was recorded for this clone. This sequence joins TRBV2 and TRBJ2-7, with D perhaps being TRBD1 or TRBD2 (5 bases each). V lost 1 base to trimming and J lost 7 bases, with 8 bases between them. Germline V gene data show CDR1 as SNHLY and CDR2 as FYNNEI. The CDR3 is 12 residues long. CDR3 DNA sequence: TGTGCCAGCAGTGAAGGGGGGTTAGAGCAGTACTTC. It yields the protein CASSEGGLEQYF. Full variable domain (rest looked up from reference TRBV2 and TRBJ2-7): EPEVTQTPSHQVTQMGQEVILRCVPISNHLYFYWYRQILGQKVEFLVSFYNNEISEKSEIFDDQFSVERPDGSNFTLKIRSTKLEDSAMYFCASSEGGLEQYFGPGTRLTVT.

The rearrangement joins TRBV7-7 to TRBJ1-3, with D uncertain. From germline, CDR1 is SSHAT and CDR2 FNYEAQ (reference sequence). V dropped 1 base and J dropped 0 bases, with 7 bases sitting between them. This CDR3 comprises 15 residues. CDR3: CASSLGHSSGNTIYF. As DNA, the CDR3 is TGTGCCAGCAGCTTAGGCCATAGCTCTGGAAACACCATATATTTT.

This clone is a singleton in its sample. This chain joins TRBV27 and TRBJ2-1; TRBD2 aligns across 12 bases. Germline values: CDR1 MNHEY, CDR2 SMNVEV (reference sequence). The V gene end was trimmed by 5 bases and the J gene end by 5 bases; junction bases not matched to a gene: 4. The CDR3 is made up of 15 amino acids. The chain's CDR3 is CASSTLAGGHNEQFF. The CDR3 bases are TGTGCCAGCAGTACTCTAGCGGGAGGGCACAATGAGCAGTTCTTC.

The chain joins TRBV11-1 to TRBJ1-1, with D perhaps TRBD1 (6 bases). Germline CDR1 and CDR2: SGHAT and FQDESV (reference sequence). V dropped 3 bases and J dropped 1 base, with 15 bases sitting between them. This CDR3 has 16 residues. Written as DNA, the CDR3 is TGTGCCAGCAGCTTCGCCCAGGGGACTAGGAACACTGAAGCTTTCTTT. It codes for CASSFAQGTRNTEAFF.

The chain is built from TRBV19 and TRBJ1-6; tentatively, D is TRBD1 (5 bases). This CDR3 region has 18 residues. Germline lookup yields CDR1 LNHDA and CDR2 SQIVND (reference sequence). Deletions cut 4 bases from V and 0 bases from J, with 16 bases between. The CDR3: CASSTGFPKSSYNSPLHF. The CDR3 nucleotides are TGTGCCAGTAGTACAGGGTTCCCGAAGAGCTCCTATAATTCACCCCTCCACTTT.